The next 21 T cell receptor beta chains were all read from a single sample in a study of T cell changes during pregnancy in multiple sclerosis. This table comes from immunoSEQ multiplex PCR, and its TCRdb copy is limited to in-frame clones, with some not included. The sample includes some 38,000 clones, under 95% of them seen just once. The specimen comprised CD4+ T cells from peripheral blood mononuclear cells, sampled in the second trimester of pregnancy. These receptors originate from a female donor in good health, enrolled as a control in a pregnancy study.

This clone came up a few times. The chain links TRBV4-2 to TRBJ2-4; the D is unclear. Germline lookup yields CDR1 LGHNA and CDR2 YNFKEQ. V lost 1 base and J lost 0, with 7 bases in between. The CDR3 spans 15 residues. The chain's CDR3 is CASSQGLIAKNIQYF. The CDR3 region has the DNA TGTGCCAGCAGCCAAGGACTCATAGCCAAAAACATTCAGTACTTC.

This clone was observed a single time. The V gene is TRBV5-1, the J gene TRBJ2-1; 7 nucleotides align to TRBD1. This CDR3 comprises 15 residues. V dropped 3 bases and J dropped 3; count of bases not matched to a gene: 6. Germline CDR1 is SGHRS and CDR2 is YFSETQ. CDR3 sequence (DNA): TGCGCCAGCAGCTCTTCAGGGGGAAACTACAATGAGCAGTTCTTC. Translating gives CASSSSGGNYNEQFF.

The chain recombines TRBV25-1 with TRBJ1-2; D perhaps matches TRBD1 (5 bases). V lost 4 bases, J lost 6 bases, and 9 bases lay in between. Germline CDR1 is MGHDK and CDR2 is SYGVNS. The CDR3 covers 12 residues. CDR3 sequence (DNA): TGTGCCAGCAGTGGCAGGGTAGATGGCTACACCTTC. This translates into CASSGRVDGYTF.

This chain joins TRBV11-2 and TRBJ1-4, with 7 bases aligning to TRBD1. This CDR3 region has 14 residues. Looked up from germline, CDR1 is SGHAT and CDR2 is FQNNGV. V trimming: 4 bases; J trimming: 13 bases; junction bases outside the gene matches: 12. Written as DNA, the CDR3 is TGTGCCAGCAGCTCAAACCCAACGACAGGGTCACTGTTTTTT. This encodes CASSSNPTTGSLFF. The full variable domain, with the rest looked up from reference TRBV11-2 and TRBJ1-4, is EAGVAQSPRYKIIEKRQSVAFWCNPISGHATLYWYQQILGQGPKLLIQFQNNGVVDDSQLPKDRFSAERLKGVDSTLKIQPAKLEDSAVYLCASSSNPTTGSLFFGSGTQLSVL.

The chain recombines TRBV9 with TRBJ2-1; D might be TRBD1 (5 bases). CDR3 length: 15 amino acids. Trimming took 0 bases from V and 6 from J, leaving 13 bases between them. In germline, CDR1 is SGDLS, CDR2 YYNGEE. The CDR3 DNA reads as TGTGCCAGCAGCGTAGGATCGGCAGGGTCCAATGAGCAGTTCTTC. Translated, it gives CASSVGSAGSNEQFF.

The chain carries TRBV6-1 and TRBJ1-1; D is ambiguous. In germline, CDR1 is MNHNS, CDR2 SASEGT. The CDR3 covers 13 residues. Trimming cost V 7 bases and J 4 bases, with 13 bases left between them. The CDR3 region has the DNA TGTGCCAGCAAATACCGCGGCCCCACTGAAGCTTTCTTT. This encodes CASKYRGPTEAFF.

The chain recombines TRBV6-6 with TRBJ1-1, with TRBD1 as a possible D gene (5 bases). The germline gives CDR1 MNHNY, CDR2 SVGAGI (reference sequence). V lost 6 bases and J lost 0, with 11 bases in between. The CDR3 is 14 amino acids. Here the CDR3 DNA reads TGTGCCAGCAGCCTCCAGGGCATGAACACTGAAGCTTTCTTT. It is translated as CASSLQGMNTEAFF.

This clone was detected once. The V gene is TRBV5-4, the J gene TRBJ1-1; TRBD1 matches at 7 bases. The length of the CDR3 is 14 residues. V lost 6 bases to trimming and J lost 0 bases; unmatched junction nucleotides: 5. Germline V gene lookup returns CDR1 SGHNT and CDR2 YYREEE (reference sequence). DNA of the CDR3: TGTGCCAGCACCCGGGACAGAATGAACACTGAAGCTTTCTTT. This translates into CASTRDRMNTEAFF.

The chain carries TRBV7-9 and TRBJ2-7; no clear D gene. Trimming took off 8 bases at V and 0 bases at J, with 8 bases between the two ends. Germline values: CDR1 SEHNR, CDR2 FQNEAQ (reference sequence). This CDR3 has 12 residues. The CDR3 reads CASSTSSYEQYF. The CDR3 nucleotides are TGTGCCAGCTCCACTTCCTCCTACGAGCAGTACTTC.

CDR3 DNA: TGTGCCAGCTCACCACTGGGACAGGGGAGTCAGCCCCAGCATTTT. It yields the protein CASSPLGQGSQPQHF. The chain has TRBV18 and TRBJ1-5, with TRBD1 matching over 10 bases. CDR3 size: 15 residues. V was clipped by 1 base and J by 6 bases; unmatched bases: 3. CDR1 and CDR2 from the germline V gene are KGHSH and LQKENI.

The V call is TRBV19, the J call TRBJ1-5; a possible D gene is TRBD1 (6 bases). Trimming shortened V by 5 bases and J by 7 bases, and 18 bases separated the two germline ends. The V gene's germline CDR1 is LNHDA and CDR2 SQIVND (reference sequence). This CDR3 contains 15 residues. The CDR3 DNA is TGTGCCAGTAGTCCTGAGGTACAGGGCCGCCAGCCCCAGCATTTT. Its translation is CASSPEVQGRQPQHF.

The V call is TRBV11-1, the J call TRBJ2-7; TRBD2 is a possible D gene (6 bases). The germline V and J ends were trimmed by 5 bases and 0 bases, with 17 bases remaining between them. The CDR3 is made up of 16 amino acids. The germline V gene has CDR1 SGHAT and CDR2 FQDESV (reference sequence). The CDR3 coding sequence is TGTGCCAGCAGCACGAAGGGGAGGCCGAGCTCCTACGAGCAGTACTTC. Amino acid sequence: CASSTKGRPSSYEQYF. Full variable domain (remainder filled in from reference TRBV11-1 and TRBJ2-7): EAEVAQSPRYKITEKSQAVAFWCDPISGHATLYWYRQILGQGPELLVQFQDESVVDDSQLPKDRFSAERLKGVDSTLKIQPAELGDSAMYLCASSTKGRPSSYEQYFGPGTRLTVT.

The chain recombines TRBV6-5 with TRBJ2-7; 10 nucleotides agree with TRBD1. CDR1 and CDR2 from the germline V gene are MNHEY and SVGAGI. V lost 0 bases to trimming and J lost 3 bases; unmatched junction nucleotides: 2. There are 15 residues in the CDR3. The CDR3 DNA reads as TGTGCCAGCAGTTACTCCGGGACAGGGGTCTACGAGCAGTACTTC. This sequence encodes CASSYSGTGVYEQYF.

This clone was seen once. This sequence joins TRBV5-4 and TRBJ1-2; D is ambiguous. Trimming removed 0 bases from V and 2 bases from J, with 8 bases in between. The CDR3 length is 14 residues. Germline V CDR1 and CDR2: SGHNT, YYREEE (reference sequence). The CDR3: CASSLAGGNYGYTF. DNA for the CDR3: TGTGCCAGCAGCTTGGCAGGAGGGAACTATGGCTACACCTTC.

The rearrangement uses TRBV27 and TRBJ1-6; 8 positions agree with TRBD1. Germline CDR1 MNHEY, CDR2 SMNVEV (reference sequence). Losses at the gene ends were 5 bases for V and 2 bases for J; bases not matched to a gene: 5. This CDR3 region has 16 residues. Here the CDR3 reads CASSKTGVTYNSPLHF. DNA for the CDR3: TGTGCCAGCAGTAAGACAGGGGTCACCTATAATTCACCCCTCCACTTT.

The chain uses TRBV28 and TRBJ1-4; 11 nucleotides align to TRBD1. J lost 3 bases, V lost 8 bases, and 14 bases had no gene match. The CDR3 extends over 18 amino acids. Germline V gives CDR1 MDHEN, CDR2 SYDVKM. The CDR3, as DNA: TGTGCCAGCGCCATCGGACAGGGGGCCCCTGGGTCTAATGAAAAACTGTTTTTT. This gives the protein CASAIGQGAPGSNEKLFF.

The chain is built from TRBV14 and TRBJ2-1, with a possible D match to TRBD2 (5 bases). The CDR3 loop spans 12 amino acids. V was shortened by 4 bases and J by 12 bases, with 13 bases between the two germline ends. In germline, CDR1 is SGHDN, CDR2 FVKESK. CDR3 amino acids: CASSLVAEGQFF. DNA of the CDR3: TGTGCCAGCAGCCTTGTGGCCGAGGGGCAGTTCTTC. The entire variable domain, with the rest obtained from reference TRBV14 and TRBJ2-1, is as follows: EAGVTQFPSHSVIEKGQTVTLRCDPISGHDNLYWYRRVMGKEIKFLLHFVKESKQDESGMPNNRFLAERTGGTYSTLKVQPAELEDSGVYFCASSLVAEGQFFGPGTRLTVL.

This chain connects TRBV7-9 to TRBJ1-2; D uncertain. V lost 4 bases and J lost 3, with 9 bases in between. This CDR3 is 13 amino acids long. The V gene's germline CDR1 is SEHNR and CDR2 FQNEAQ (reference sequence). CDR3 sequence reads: CASSSNIYYGYTF. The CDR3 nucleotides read TGTGCCAGCAGCTCCAACATTTACTATGGCTACACCTTC.

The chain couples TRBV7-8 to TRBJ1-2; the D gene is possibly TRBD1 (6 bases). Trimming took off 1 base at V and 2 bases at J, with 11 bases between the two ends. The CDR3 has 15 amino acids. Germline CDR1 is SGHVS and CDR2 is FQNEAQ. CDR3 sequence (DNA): TGTGCCAGCAGCTTAGAGGCCGGACAGAACTATGGCTACACCTTC. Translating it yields CASSLEAGQNYGYTF.

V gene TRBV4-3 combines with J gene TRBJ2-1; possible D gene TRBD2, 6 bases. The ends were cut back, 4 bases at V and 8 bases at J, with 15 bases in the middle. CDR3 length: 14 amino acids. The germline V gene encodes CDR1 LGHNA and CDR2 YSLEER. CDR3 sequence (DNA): TGCGCCAGCAGCCGGACTACTAGTTCTCATGAGCAGTTCTTC. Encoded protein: CASSRTTSSHEQFF.

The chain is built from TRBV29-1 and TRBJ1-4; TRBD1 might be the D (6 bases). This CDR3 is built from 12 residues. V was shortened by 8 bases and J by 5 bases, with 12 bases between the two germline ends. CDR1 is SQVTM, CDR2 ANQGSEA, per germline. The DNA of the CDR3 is TGCAGCTGTTTGGGACACAATGAAAAACTGTTTTTT. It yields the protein CSCLGHNEKLFF.